Here is one T cell receptor beta chain with its context. Its target is unknown. In nominal health when sampled, donors likely had unrecorded immune exposures nonetheless. In the PCR, 60 Vbeta and 13 Jbeta primers were used. Assay: immunoSEQ multiplex PCR; the TCRdb copy retains only in-frame clones and omits some. The sample contains 30,000 to 35,000 clones, roughly 82% of which appear only once. This sample is drawn from a study of cytomegalovirus exposure and HLA in healthy donors. Findings and limits, study-wide: Rarity marked most TCR sequences, yet some public TCRs occurred in many donors.

Germline assignment: CDR1 SGHTA and CDR2 FQGNSA. The CDR3 is 15 amino acids. With V trimmed by 5 bases and J by 8 bases, 8 bases remained unmatched. This chain connects TRBV7-2 to TRBJ2-1; 11 bases fit TRBD2. The receptor was isolated from a woman between 18 and 30 years old in good health and CMV-seronegative. The specimen was PBMCs. The CDR3 DNA follows: TGTGCCAGCAGCGTTAGCGGGAGGGCCTGGGATGAGCAGTTCTTC. This gives the protein CASSVSGRAWDEQFF.